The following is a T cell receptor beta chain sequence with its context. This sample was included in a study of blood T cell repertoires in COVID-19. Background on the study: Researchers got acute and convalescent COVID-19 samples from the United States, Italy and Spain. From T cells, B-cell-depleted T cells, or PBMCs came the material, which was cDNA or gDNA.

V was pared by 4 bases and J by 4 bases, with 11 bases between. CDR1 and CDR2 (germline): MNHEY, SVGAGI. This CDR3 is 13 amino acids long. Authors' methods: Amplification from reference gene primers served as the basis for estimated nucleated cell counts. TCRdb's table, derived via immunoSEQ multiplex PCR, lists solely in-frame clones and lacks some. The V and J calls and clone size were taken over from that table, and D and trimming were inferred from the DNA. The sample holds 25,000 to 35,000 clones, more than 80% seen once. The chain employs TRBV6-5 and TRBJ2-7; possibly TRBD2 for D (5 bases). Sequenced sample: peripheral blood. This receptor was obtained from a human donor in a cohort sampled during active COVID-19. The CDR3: CASSFGVRYEQYF. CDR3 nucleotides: TGTGCCAGCAGTTTCGGGGTAAGATACGAGCAGTACTTC.